What follows describes a single T cell receptor (beta chain). Its antigen is still unknown. The assay was immunoSEQ multiplex PCR, and TCRdb's table has in-frame clones only and misses some. The sample includes under 150,000 clones, 70% to 90% seen only once; the top ten take 2% to 3%. The data were obtained in a study of T cell responses to AZD1222 COVID-19 vaccine. The overall study: Pooled in the analysis were second doses at about 4 or about 12 weeks. Study-wide results and limits: Unmutated regions of variants are reportedly targeted by nearly half of spike-specific TCRs. Among the donors, most were white British and more were female, and clonal diversity was possibly underestimated.

CDR3 length: 13 residues. Germline CDR1 reads MNHEY; CDR2 reads SVGAGI. V was pared by 7 bases and J by 6 bases, with 6 bases of the junction left unmatched. This receptor was identified in an adult in good health. The V and J genes are TRBV6-5 and TRBJ1-5; 7 bases agree with TRBD1. The material was peripheral blood, obtained on day 0 of AZD1222 vaccination. The CDR3 is CASIKQGSQPQHF. The DNA of the CDR3 is TGTGCCAGCATCAAACAGGGGAGTCAGCCCCAGCATTTT.